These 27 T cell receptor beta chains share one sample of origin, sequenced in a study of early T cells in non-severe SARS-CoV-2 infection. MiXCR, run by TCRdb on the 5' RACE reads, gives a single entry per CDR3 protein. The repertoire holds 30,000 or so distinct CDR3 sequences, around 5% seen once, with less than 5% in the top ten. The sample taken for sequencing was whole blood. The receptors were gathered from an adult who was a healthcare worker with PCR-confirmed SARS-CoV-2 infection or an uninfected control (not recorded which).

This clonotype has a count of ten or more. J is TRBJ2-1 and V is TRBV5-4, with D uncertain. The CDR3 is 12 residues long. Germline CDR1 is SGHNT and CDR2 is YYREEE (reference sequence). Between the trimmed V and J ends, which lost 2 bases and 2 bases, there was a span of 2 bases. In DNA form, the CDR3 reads TGTGCCAGCAGCTTTACCTACAATGAGCAGTTCTTC. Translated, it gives CASSFTYNEQFF.

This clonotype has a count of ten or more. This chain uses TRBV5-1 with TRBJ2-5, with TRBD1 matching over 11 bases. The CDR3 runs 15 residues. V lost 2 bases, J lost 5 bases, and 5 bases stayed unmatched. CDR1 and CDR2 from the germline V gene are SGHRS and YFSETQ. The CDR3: CASSFRGQGVETQYF. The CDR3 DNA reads TGCGCCAGCAGCTTCCGGGGACAGGGGGTCGAGACCCAGTACTTC.

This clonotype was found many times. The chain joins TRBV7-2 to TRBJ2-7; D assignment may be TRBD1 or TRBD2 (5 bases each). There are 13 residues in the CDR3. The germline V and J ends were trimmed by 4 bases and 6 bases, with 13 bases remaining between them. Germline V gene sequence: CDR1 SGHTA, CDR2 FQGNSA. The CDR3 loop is CASSSSGPSEQYF. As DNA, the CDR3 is TGTGCCAGCAGCTCGTCGGGGCCCTCCGAGCAGTACTTC.

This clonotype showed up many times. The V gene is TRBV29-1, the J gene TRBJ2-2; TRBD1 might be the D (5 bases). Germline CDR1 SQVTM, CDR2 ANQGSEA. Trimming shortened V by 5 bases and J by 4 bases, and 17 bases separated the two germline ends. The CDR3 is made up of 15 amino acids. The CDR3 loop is CSVQIWGSGTGELFF. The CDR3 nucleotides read TGCAGCGTTCAGATCTGGGGCTCAGGCACCGGGGAGCTGTTTTTT.

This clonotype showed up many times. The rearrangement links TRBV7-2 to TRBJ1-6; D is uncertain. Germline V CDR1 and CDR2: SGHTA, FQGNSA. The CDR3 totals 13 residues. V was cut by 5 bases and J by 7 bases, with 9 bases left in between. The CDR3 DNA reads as TGTGCCAGCAGCCCGGGGATAAATTCACCCCTCCACTTT. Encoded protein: CASSPGINSPLHF.

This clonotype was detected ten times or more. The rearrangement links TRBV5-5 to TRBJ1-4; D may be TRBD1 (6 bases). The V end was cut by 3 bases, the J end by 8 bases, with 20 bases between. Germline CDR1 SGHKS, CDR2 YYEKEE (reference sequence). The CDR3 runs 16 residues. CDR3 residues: CASSSVLQGVEEKLFF. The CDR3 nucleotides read TGTGCCAGCAGCTCAGTCCTACAGGGAGTGGAGGAAAAACTGTTTTTT.

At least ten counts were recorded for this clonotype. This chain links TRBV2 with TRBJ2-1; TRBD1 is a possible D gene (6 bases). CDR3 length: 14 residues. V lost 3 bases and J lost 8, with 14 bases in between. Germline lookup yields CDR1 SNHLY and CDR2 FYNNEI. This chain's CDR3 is CASSERRTADEQFF. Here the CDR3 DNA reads TGTGCCAGCAGTGAGCGCCGGACAGCGGATGAGCAGTTCTTC.

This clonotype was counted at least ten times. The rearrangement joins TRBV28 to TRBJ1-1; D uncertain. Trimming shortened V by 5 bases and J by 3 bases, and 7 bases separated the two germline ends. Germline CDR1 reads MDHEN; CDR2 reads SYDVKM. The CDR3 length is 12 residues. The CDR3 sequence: CASSRSYTEAFF. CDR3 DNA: TGTGCCAGCAGTCGGAGTTACACTGAAGCTTTCTTT.

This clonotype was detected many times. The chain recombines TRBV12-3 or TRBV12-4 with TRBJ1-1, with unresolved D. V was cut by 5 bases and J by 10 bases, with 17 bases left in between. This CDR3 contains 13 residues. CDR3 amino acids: CASSPDGVVGAFF. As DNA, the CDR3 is TGTGCCAGCAGTCCAGACGGGGTCGTCGGAGCTTTCTTT.

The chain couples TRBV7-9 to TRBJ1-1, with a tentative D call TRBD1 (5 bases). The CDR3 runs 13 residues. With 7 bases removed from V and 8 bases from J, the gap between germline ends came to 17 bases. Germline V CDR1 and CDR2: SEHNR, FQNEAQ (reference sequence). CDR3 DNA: TGTGCCAGCACCGAGGGGCGGGGTCTAGAAGCTTTCTTT. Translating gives CASTEGRGLEAFF. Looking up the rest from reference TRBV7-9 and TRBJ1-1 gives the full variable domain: DTGVSQNPRHKITKRGQNVTFRCDPISEHNRLYWYRQTLGQGPEFLTYFQNEAQLEKSRLLSDRFSAERPKGSFSTLEIQRTEQGDSAMYLCASTEGRGLEAFFGQGTRLTVV.

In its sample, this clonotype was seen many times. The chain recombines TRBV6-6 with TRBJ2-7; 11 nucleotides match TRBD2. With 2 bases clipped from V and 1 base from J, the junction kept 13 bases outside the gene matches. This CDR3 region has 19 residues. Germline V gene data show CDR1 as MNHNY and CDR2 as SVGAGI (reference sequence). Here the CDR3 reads CASSYTGGTTSGSSYEQYF. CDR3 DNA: TGTGCCAGCAGTTACACAGGGGGAACCACTAGCGGGAGTTCCTACGAGCAGTACTTC.

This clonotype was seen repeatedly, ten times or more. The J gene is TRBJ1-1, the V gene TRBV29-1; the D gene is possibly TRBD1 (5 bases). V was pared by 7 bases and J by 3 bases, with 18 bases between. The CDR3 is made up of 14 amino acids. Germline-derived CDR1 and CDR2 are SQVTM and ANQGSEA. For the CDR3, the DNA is TGCAGCGGGGAAGTGGGGGAAGGACACACTGAAGCTTTCTTT. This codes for CSGEVGEGHTEAFF. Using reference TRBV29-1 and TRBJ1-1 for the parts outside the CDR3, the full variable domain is SAVISQKPSRDICQRGTSLTIQCQVDSQVTMMFWYRQQPGQSLTLIATANQGSEATYESGFVIDKFPISRPNLTFSTLTVSNMSPEDSSIYLCSGEVGEGHTEAFFGQGTRLTVV.

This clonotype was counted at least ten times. Here the CDR3 DNA reads TGTGCCAGCAGCCAAGATTCCGAGCGGGAGAGGTACTTC. Its translation is CASSQDSERERYF. This rearrangement joins TRBV4-2 to TRBJ2-4; the match to TRBD2 covers 8 bases. Germline CDR1 LGHNA, CDR2 YNFKEQ. V lost 0 bases, J lost 15 bases, and 7 bases stayed unmatched. The CDR3 has 13 residues.

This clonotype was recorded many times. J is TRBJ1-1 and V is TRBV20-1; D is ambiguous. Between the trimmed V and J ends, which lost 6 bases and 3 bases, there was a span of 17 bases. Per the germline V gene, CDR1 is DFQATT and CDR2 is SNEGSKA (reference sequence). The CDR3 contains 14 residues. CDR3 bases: TGCAGTGCCACTGCCAGAGCCGGGGACACTGAAGCTTTCTTT. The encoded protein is CSATARAGDTEAFF.

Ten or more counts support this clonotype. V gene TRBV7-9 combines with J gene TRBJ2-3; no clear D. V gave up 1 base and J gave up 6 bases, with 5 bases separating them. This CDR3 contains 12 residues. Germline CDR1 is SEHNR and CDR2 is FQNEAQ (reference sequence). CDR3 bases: TGTGCCAGCAGCTTAGGGATCGATACGCAGTATTTT. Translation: CASSLGIDTQYF.

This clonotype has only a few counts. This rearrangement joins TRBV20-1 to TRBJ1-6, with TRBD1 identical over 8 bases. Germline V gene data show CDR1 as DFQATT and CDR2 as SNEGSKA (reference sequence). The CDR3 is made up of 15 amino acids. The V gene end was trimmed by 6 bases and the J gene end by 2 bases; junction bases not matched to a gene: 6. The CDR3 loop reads CSADDRGTYNSPLHF. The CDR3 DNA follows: TGCAGTGCGGACGACAGGGGCACCTATAATTCACCCCTCCACTTT.

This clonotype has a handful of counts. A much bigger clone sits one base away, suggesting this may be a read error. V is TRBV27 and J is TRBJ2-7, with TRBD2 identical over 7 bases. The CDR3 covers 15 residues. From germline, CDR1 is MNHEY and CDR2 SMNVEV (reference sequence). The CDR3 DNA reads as TGTGCCAACAGTTCCCTAGGACTAGACTCCTACGAGCAGTACTTC. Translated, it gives CANSSLGLDSYEQYF.

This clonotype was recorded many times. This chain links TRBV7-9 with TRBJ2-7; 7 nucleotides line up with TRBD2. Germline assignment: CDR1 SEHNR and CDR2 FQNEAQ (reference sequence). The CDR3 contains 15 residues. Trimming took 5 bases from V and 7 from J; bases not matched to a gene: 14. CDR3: CASSRLGGSDGEQYF. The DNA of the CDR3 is TGTGCCAGCAGCCGTCTCGGCGGGAGCGATGGGGAGCAGTACTTC. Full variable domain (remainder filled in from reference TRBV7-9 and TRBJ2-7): DTGVSQNPRHKITKRGQNVTFRCDPISEHNRLYWYRQTLGQGPEFLTYFQNEAQLEKSRLLSDRFSAERPKGSFSTLEIQRTEQGDSAMYLCASSRLGGSDGEQYFGPGTRLTVT.

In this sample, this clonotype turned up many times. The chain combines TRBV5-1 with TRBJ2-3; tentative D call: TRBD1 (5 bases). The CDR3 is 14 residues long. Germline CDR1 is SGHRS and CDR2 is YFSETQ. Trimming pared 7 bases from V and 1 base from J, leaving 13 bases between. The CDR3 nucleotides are TGCGCCAGCCGACCAGGGATGCGCACAGATACGCAGTATTTT. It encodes CASRPGMRTDTQYF.

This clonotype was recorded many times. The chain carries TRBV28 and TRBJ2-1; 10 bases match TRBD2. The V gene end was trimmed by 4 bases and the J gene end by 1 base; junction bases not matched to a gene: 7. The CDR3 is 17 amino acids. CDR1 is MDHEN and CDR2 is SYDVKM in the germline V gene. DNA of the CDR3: TGTGCCAGCAGTTCTCCAATAGCGGGAGGTTCCTACAATGAGCAGTTCTTC. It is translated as CASSSPIAGGSYNEQFF. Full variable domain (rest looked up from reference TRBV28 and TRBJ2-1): DVKVTQSSRYLVKRTGEKVFLECVQDMDHENMFWYRQDPGLGLRLIYFSYDVKMKEKGDIPEGYSVSREKKERFSLILESASTNQTSMYLCASSSPIAGGSYNEQFFGPGTRLTVL.

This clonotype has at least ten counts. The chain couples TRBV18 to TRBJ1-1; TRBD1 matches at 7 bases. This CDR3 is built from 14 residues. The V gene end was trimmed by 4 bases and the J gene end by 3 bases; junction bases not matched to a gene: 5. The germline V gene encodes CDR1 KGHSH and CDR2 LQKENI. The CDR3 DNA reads TGTGCCAGCTCACGACAGGGCCGCGACACTGAAGCTTTCTTT. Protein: CASSRQGRDTEAFF.

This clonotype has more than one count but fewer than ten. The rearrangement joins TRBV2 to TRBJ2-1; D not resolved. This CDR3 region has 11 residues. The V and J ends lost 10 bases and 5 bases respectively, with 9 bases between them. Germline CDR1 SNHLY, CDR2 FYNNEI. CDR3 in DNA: TGTGCCACCACCCTTGACAATGAGCAGTTCTTC. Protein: CATTLDNEQFF. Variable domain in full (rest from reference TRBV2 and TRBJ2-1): EPEVTQTPSHQVTQMGQEVILRCVPISNHLYFYWYRQILGQKVEFLVSFYNNEISEKSEIFDDQFSVERPDGSNFTLKIRSTKLEDSAMYFCATTLDNEQFFGPGTRLTVL.

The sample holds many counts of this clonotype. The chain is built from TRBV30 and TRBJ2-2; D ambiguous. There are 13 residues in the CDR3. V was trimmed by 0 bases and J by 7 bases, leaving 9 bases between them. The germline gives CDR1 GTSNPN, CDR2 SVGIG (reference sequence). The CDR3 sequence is CAWSVISGGELFF. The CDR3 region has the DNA TGTGCCTGGAGTGTAATCTCTGGCGGGGAGCTGTTTTTT.

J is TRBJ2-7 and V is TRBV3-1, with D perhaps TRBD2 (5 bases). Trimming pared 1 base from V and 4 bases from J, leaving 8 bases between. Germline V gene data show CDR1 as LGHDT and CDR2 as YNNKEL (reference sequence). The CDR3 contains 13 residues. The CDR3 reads CASSQGTLYEQYF. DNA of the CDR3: TGTGCCAGCAGCCAAGGGACTCTGTACGAGCAGTACTTC.

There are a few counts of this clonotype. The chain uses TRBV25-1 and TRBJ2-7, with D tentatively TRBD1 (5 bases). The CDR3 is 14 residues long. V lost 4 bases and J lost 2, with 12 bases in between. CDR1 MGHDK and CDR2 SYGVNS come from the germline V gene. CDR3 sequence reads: CASSAQDTPYEQYF. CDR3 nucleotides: TGTGCCAGCAGTGCCCAGGACACACCCTACGAGCAGTACTTC.

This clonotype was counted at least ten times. The CDR3 loop reads CASSLGGGEQYF. The CDR3 DNA sequence: TGTGCCAGCAGTTTGGGAGGCGGCGAGCAGTACTTC. The V and J genes are TRBV27 and TRBJ2-7; TRBD2 might be the D (6 bases). The ends were cut back, 3 bases at V and 6 bases at J, with 9 bases in the middle. The CDR3 totals 12 residues. Germline V CDR1 and CDR2: MNHEY, SMNVEV (reference sequence).

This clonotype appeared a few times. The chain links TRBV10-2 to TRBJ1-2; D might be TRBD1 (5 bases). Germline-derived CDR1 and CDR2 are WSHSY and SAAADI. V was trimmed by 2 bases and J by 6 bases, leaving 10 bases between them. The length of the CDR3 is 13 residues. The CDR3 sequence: CASSEGRVDGYTF. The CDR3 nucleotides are TGCGCCAGCAGTGAGGGCAGGGTCGATGGCTACACCTTC.